One and the same sample provided the 5 T cell receptor beta chains below, sequenced in a study of T cell repertoires in cytomegalovirus infection. Antigens for these TCRs are unknown. One entry per CDR3 protein, called by TCRdb with MiXCR from the reads. The sample shows approximately 110,000 distinct CDR3 sequences, around 32% of them seen only once. Specimen: CD8+ T cells from cultured PBMCs, collected from culture after CMV antigen stimulation. Receptors originate from a human donor in good health (CMV status not recorded). Some clones in this sample may be carry-over from other donors' samples.

The chain combines TRBV5-1 with TRBJ2-1, with 10 positions matching TRBD1. From germline, CDR1 is SGHRS and CDR2 YFSETQ. V shed 4 bases, J shed 6 bases, and the junction held 7 bases outside the gene matches. This CDR3 spans 15 amino acids. Here the CDR3 DNA reads TGCGCCAGCAGCACTGACAGGGGGCTTATCAATGAGCAGTTCTTC. It specifies CASSTDRGLINEQFF.

This chain links TRBV7-6 with TRBJ1-4, with 7 bases identical to TRBD1. The J segment lost 7 bases and the V segment lost 3 bases, leaving 11 bases of the junction unmatched. The CDR3 consists of 16 residues. CDR1 and CDR2 (germline): SGHVS, FNYEAQ. The CDR3 sequence: CASSFRQGPRSEKLFF. CDR3 bases: TGTGCCAGCAGCTTTCGACAGGGACCGAGGAGTGAAAAACTGTTTTTT. Combining the CDR3 with reference TRBV7-6 and TRBJ1-4 gives the whole variable domain GAGVSQSPRYKVTKRGQDVALRCDPISGHVSLYWYRQALGQGPEFLTYFNYEAQQDKSGLPNDRFSAERPEGSISTLTIQRTEQRDSAMYRCASSFRQGPRSEKLFFGSGTQLSVL.

This clonotype was picked up a small number of times. The chain uses TRBV7-8 and TRBJ2-5; 12 nucleotides agree with TRBD2. V dropped 5 bases and J dropped 4; count of bases not matched to a gene: 5. The CDR3 totals 15 residues. Germline V lookup: CDR1 SGHVS, CDR2 FQNEAQ. The CDR3 here is CASSHWTSGIETQYF. CDR3 nucleotide sequence: TGTGCCAGCAGCCACTGGACTAGCGGGATAGAGACCCAGTACTTC.

V gene TRBV20-1 combines with J gene TRBJ1-1, with a possible D match to TRBD1 (5 bases). The germline V gene encodes CDR1 DFQATT and CDR2 SNEGSKA (reference sequence). CDR3 length equals 15 residues. Trimming removed 3 bases at V and 2 bases at J, with 16 bases between. CDR3 in DNA: TGCAGTGCTAGGATACGGGCGGGGACTAACACTGAAGCTTTCTTT. This translates into CSARIRAGTNTEAFF.

The gene calls are TRBV6-2 or TRBV6-3 and TRBJ1-5; D ambiguous. CDR1 and CDR2 (germline): MNHEY, SVGEGT. This CDR3 spans 14 amino acids. The ends were cut back, 6 bases at V and 5 bases at J, with 14 bases in the middle. The CDR3 DNA reads as TGTGCCAGCAGCCCCCCACATGATTATCAGCCCCAGCATTTT. Its translation is CASSPPHDYQPQHF.